This TCR beta chain appears in the sequencing data of a study of blood T cell repertoires in COVID-19. Study-level information: Samples representing acute and convalescent COVID-19 were sourced from the United States, Italy and Spain. Sources were T cells, B-cell-depleted T cells, or PBMCs; the material itself was cDNA or gDNA.

Original analysis: The assay estimated nucleated cells by amplifying reference gene primers. Profiling relied on immunoSEQ multiplex PCR, and the TCRdb table lists in-frame clones only, not all of them. Clone size and the V and J calls come from that table; the DNA yielded D and trimming. This repertoire shows approximately 89,000 clones, approximately 86% found once; its top ten account for approximately 12%. Trimming took off 3 bases at V and 1 base at J, with 18 bases between the two ends. The CDR3 consists of 17 residues. Per the germline V gene, CDR1 is LNHDA and CDR2 is SQIVND (reference sequence).

The TCR comes from a woman in her 70s with active or convalescent COVID-19. The gene calls are TRBV19 and TRBJ1-1; TRBD1 is a possible D gene (6 bases). Sequenced input: peripheral blood. DNA for the CDR3: TGTGCCAGTAGTATCCCTCCATGGACAGTCAAGAACACTGAAGCTTTCTTT. It codes for CASSIPPWTVKNTEAFF.